This record concerns one TCR beta chain sequence. Its antigen is not identified. These data come from a study of shared clonotypes between healthy human individuals. Findings of the study overall: Naive CD4 clonotypes were shared across a handful of donors at roughly 5.5%.

The deep-level immunoSEQ assay was used. Evenly divided among several immunoSEQ plates was the genomic DNA of each subset. The protocol was immunoSEQ multiplex PCR, while the TCRdb copy is restricted to in-frame clones and leaves out a portion. The sample lists 980,000 or so clones; over 75% were seen once. The CDR3 totals 14 residues. CDR1 is SGHDT, CDR2 YYEEEE, per germline. With V trimmed by 3 bases and J by 4 bases, 4 bases remained unmatched. It was into CD45RA+ naive and CD45RA-negative memory subsets that the CD4+ cells were split. The J gene is TRBJ1-1, the V gene TRBV5-6; TRBD1 aligns across 9 bases. This TCR was sampled from a man aged 18 to 35 in good health. Input material: memory CD4+ T cells sorted from blood. As for subset: CD45RA-negative fraction. The CDR3 here is CASSWTGVGTEAFF. As DNA, the CDR3 is TGTGCCAGCAGCTGGACAGGGGTTGGCACTGAAGCTTTCTTT.